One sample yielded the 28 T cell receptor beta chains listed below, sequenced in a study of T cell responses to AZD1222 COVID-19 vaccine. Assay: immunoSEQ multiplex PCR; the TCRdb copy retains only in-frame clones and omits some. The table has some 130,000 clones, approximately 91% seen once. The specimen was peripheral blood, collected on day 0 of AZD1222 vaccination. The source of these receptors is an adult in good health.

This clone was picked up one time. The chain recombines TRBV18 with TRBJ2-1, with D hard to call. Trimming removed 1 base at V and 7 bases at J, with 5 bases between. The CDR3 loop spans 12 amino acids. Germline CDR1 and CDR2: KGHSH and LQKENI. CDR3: CASSPQTNEQFF. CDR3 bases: TGTGCCAGCTCACCACAAACGAATGAGCAGTTCTTC.

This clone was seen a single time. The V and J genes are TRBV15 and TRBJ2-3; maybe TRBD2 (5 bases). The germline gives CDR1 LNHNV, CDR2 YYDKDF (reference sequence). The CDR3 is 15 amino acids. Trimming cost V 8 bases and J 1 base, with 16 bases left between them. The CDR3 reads CATLPYGAGTDTQYF. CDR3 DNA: TGTGCCACCCTCCCTTACGGAGCGGGCACAGATACGCAGTATTTT.

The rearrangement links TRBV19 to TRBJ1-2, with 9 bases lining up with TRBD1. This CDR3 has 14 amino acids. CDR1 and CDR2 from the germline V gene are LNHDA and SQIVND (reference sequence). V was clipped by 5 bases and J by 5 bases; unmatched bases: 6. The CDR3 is CASSSGQGAYGYTF. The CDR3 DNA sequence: TGTGCCAGTAGTTCGGGACAGGGTGCTTATGGCTACACCTTC.

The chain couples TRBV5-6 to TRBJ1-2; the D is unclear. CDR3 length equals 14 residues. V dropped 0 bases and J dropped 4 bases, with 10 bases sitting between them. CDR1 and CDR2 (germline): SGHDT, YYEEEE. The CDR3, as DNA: TGTGCCAGCAGCTTGGACCCAGGAGGCTATGGCTACACCTTC. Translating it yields CASSLDPGGYGYTF.

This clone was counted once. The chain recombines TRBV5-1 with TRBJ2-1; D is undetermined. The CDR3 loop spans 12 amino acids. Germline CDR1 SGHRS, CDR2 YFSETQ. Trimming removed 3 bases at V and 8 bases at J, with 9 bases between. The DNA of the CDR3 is TGCGCCAGCAGCTATTCCGAGCATGAGCAGTTCTTC. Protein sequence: CASSYSEHEQFF.

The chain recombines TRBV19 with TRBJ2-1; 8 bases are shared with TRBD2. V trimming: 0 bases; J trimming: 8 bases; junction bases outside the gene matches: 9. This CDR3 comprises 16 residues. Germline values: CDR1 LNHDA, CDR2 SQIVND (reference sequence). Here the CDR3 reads CASSIDSGTMVHEQFF. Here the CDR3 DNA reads TGTGCCAGTAGTATAGATAGCGGGACTATGGTGCATGAGCAGTTCTTC.

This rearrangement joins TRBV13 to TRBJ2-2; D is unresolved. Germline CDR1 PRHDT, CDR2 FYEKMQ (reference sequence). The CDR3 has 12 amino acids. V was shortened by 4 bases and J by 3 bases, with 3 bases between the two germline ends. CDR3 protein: CASSSDTGELFF. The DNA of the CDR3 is TGTGCCAGCAGCTCAGACACCGGGGAGCTGTTTTTT.

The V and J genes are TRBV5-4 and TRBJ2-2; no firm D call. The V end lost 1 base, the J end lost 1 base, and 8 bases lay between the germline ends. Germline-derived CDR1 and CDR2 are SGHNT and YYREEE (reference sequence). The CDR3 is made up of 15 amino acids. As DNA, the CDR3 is TGTGCCAGCAGCTTGAAAGACTTGAACACCGGGGAGCTGTTTTTT. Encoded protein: CASSLKDLNTGELFF.

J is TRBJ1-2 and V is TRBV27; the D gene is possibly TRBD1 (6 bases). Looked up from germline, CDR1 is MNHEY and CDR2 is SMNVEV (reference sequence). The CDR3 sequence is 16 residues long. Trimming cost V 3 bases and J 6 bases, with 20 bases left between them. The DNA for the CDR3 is TGTGCCAGCAGTTTCGGGGGTCGGGGGCGAGGGGATGGCTACACCTTC. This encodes CASSFGGRGRGDGYTF.

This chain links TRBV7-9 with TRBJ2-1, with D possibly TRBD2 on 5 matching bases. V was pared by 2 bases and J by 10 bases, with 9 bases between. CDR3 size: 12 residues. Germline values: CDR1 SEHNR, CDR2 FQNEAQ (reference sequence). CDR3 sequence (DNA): TGTGCCAGCAGCTTAAGAGACTACGAGCAGTTCTTC. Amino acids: CASSLRDYEQFF.

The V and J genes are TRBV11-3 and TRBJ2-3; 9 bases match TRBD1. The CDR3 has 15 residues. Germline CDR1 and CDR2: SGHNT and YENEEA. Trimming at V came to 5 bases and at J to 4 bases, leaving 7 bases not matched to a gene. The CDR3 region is CASSNRDRESDTQYF. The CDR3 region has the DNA TGTGCCAGCAGCAACCGGGACAGGGAATCAGATACGCAGTATTTT.

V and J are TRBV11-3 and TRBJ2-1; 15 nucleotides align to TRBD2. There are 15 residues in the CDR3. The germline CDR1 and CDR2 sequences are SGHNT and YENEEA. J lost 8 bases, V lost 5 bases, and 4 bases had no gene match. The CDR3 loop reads CASSRGLAGGDEQFF. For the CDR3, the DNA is TGTGCCAGCAGCAGAGGACTAGCGGGGGGGGATGAGCAGTTCTTC.

The CDR3 region is CASSNRQGIGHNSGANVLTF. Here the CDR3 DNA reads TGTGCCAGCAGCAACCGACAGGGAATAGGCCACAACTCTGGGGCCAACGTCCTGACTTTC. The chain couples TRBV5-5 to TRBJ2-6, with 7 bases fitting TRBD1. Per the germline V gene, CDR1 is SGHKS and CDR2 is YYEKEE (reference sequence). V was pared by 4 bases and J by 0 bases, with 16 bases of the junction left unmatched. This CDR3 spans 20 amino acids.

This chain's CDR3 is CASTPQEAYEQYF. DNA for the CDR3: TGTGCCAGCACCCCCCAGGAGGCCTACGAGCAGTACTTC. The rearrangement links TRBV7-9 to TRBJ2-7, with D possibly TRBD2 on 5 matching bases. V shed 7 bases and J shed 2 bases, with 12 bases lying between them. The CDR3 has 13 residues. Germline assignment: CDR1 SEHNR and CDR2 FQNEAQ (reference sequence). Filled out from reference TRBV7-9 and TRBJ2-7, the complete variable domain reads DTGVSQNPRHKITKRGQNVTFRCDPISEHNRLYWYRQTLGQGPEFLTYFQNEAQLEKSRLLSDRFSAERPKGSFSTLEIQRTEQGDSAMYLCASTPQEAYEQYFGPGTRLTVT.

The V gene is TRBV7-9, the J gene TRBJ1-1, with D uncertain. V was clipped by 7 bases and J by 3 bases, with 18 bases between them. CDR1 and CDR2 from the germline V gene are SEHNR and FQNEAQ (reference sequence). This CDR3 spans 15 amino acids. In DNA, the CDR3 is TGTGCCAGCAATGGATGGGCGAACGAGGACACTGAAGCTTTCTTT. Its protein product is CASNGWANEDTEAFF.

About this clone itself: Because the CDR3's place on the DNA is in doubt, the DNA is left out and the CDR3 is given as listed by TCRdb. CDR3 protein: CASSFLERMNTEAFF. This chain connects TRBV19 to TRBJ1-1. Ends included, the CDR3 has 15 residues. CDR1 and CDR2 (germline): LNHDA, SQIVND (reference sequence).

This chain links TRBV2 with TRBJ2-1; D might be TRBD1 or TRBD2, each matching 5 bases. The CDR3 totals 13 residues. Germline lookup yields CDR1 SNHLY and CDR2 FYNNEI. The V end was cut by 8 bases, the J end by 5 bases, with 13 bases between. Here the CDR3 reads CASLTQGDNEQFF. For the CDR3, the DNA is TGTGCCAGCTTGACCCAGGGAGACAATGAGCAGTTCTTC.

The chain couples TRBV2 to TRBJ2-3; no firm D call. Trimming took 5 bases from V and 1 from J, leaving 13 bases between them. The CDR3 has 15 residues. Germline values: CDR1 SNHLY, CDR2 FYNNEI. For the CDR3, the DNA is TGTGCCAGCAGTTTACAGACCCGGGGCACAGATACGCAGTATTTT. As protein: CASSLQTRGTDTQYF.

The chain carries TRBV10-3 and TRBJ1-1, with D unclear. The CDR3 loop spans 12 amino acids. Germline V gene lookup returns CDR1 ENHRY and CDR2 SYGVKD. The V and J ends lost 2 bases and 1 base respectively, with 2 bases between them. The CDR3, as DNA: TGTGCCATCAGTGAGGGGAACACTGAAGCTTTCTTT. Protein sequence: CAISEGNTEAFF.

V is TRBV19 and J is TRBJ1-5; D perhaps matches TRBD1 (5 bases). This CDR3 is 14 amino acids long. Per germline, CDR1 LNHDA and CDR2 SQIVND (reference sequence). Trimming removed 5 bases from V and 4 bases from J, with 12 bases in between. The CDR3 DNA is TGTGCCAGTAGTCGGTGGGGGGATAATCAGCCCCAGCATTTT. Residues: CASSRWGDNQPQHF.

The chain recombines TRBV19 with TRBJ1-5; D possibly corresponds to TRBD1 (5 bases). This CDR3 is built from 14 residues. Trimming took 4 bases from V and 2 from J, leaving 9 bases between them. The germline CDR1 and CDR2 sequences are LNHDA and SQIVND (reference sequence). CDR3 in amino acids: CASSSGTGNQPQHF. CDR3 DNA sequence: TGTGCCAGTAGTAGCGGGACGGGCAATCAGCCCCAGCATTTT. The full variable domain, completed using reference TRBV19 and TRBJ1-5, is DGGITQSPKYLFRKEGQNVTLSCEQNLNHDAMYWYRQDPGQGLRLIYYSQIVNDFQKGDIAEGYSVSREKKESFPLTVTSAQKNPTAFYLCASSSGTGNQPQHFGDGTRLSIL.

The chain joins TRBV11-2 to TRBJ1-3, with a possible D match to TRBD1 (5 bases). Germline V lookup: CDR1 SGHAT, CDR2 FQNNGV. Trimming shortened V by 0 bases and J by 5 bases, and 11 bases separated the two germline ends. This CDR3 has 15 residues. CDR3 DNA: TGTGCCAGCAGCTTAGACCCCGGGACGAGAAACACCATATATTTT. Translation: CASSLDPGTRNTIYF.

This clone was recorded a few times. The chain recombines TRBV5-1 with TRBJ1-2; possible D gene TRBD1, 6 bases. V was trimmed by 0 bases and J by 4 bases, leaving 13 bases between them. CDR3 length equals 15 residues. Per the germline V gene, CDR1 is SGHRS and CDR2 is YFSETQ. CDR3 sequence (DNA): TGCGCCAGCAGCTTGGACAGGGCGAGGCCCTATGGCTACACCTTC. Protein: CASSLDRARPYGYTF.

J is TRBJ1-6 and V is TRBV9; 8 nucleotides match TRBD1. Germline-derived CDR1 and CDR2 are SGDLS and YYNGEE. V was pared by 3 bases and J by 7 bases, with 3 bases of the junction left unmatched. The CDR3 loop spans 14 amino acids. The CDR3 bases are TGTGCCAGCAGCGAACAGGGGGGGAATTCACCCCTCCACTTT. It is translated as CASSEQGGNSPLHF.

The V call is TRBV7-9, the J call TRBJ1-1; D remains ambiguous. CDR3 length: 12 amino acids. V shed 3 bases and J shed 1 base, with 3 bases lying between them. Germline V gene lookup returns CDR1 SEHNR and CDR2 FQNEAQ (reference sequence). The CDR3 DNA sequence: TGTGCCAGCAGCTTTGGGAACACTGAAGCTTTCTTT. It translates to CASSFGNTEAFF.

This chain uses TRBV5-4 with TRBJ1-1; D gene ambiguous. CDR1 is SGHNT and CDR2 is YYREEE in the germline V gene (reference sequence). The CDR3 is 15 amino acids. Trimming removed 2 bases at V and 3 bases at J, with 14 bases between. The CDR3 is CASSFGGVEDTEAFF. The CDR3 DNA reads TGTGCCAGCAGCTTTGGTGGGGTTGAGGACACTGAAGCTTTCTTT.

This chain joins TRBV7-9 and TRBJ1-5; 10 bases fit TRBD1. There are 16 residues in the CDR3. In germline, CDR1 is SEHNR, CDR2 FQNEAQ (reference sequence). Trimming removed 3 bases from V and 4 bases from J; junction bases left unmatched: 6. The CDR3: CASSLGGTGVNQPQHF. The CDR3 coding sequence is TGTGCCAGCAGCTTGGGCGGGACAGGGGTTAATCAGCCCCAGCATTTT.

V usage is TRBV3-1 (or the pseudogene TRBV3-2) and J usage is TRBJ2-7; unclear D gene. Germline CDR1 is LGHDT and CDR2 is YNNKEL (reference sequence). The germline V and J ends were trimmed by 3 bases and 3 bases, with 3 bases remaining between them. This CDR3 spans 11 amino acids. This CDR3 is CASSQGYEQYF. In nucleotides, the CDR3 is TGTGCCAGCAGCCAGGGCTACGAGCAGTACTTC.